A single sample gave rise to the 22 T cell receptor beta chains below, sequenced in a study of Ad26.COV2.S vaccination and SARS-CoV-2 variants (dated by TCRdb to about 2021). The library was obtained by the immunoSEQ multiplex PCR assay. In its TCRdb copy, this immuneACCESS table keeps in-frame sequences only and misses some clones. Where compared with another copy, unresolved V genes explain less than half of these, and the others have no known cause. For this sample there are 380,000 or so clones; under 90% appear just once. Of the sample, just under 7.5% is held by the ten largest clones. Per the publication, the treatment or condition label means: some 19 received Ad26.COV2.S at low or high dose, single or two shots; 5 received placebo; per-sample allocation not given. Repertoires of vaccine and placebo recipients were sequenced from samples taken on day 63 after the first injection. The starting material was peripheral blood, obtained in a trial of Ad26.COV2.S vaccine versus placebo. All receptors derive from a person aged 18-60 years who received the Ad26.COV2.S COVID-19 vaccine or a placebo.

The CDR3 DNA reads as TGTGCCACCAGCAGATTGACAGGGGAGCAGTACTTC. Its protein product is CATSRLTGEQYF. V usage is TRBV15 and J usage is TRBJ2-7; 7 bases agree with TRBD1. Germline V gene data show CDR1 as LNHNV and CDR2 as YYDKDF (reference sequence). CDR3 length: 12 residues. Unmatched junction bases numbered 2, after V lost 2 bases and J lost 7 bases.

The genes are TRBV5-1 and TRBJ2-1; 11 bases agree with TRBD2. Losses at the gene ends were 6 bases for V and 10 bases for J; bases not matched to a gene: 9. CDR1 SGHRS and CDR2 YFSETQ come from the germline V gene. The CDR3 runs 14 residues. CDR3 in amino acids: CASTLLLAGEEQFF. CDR3 bases: TGCGCCAGCACCCTTTTACTAGCGGGAGAGGAGCAGTTCTTC.

The chain couples TRBV5-1 to TRBJ2-1, with 8 nucleotides matching TRBD2. Trimming removed 6 bases from V and 2 bases from J; junction bases left unmatched: 7. CDR1 and CDR2 (germline): SGHRS, YFSETQ. CDR3 length: 15 amino acids. CDR3 nucleotides: TGCGCCAGCACCTCACCGGGAGGGACCTACAATGAGCAGTTCTTC. It is translated as CASTSPGGTYNEQFF.

This clone has just a few counts. This chain links TRBV19 with TRBJ2-7; 9 positions match TRBD1. This CDR3 comprises 14 residues. V lost 10 bases and J lost 3; bases outside the gene matches: 10. Per germline, CDR1 LNHDA and CDR2 SQIVND (reference sequence). The CDR3: CATTTTGGIYEQYF. CDR3 DNA: TGTGCCACCACAACGACAGGGGGTATCTACGAGCAGTACTTC.

V and J are TRBV6-5 and TRBJ1-1; D remains ambiguous. Germline V gene sequence: CDR1 MNHEY, CDR2 SVGAGI. This CDR3 has 13 residues. Trimming cost V 2 bases and J 1 base, with 5 bases left between them. The CDR3 here is CASSYGQNTEAFF. The CDR3 coding sequence is TGTGCCAGCAGTTACGGCCAGAACACTGAAGCTTTCTTT.

The rearrangement uses TRBV6-2 or TRBV6-3 and TRBJ1-5; 7 bases are a match to TRBD1. J gave up 4 bases and V 6 bases, and 12 bases lay outside the gene matches. CDR1 and CDR2 from the germline V gene are MNHEY and SVGEGT. This CDR3 spans 16 amino acids. CDR3 sequence: CASSPERRTGNQPQHF. The CDR3 DNA follows: TGTGCCAGCAGCCCGGAACGTCGGACAGGTAATCAGCCCCAGCATTTT.

The chain recombines TRBV9 with TRBJ2-7, with D possibly TRBD1 on 6 matching bases. Per the germline V gene, CDR1 is SGDLS and CDR2 is YYNGEE. With 0 bases removed from V and 3 bases from J, the gap between germline ends came to 13 bases. The CDR3 spans 15 residues. This chain's CDR3 is CASSVGGPSVYEQYF. DNA for the CDR3: TGTGCCAGCAGCGTAGGGGGGCCAAGCGTCTACGAGCAGTACTTC.

The genes are TRBV11-3 and TRBJ1-6; TRBD1 matches at 7 bases. This CDR3 spans 15 amino acids. With V trimmed by 1 base and J by 10 bases, 7 bases remained unmatched. Per the germline V gene, CDR1 is SGHNT and CDR2 is YENEEA. The CDR3 protein is CASSLGSRGKSPLHF. The DNA for the CDR3 is TGTGCCAGCAGCTTAGGAAGCAGGGGGAAATCACCCCTCCACTTT.

The chain carries TRBV7-9 and TRBJ2-7; TRBD1 is a possible D gene (6 bases). This CDR3 contains 11 residues. V was cut by 4 bases and J by 6 bases, with 7 bases left in between. From germline, CDR1 is SEHNR and CDR2 FQNEAQ (reference sequence). Written as DNA, the CDR3 is TGTGCCAGCAGCTGGGGGCGCGAGCAGTACTTC. It is translated as CASSWGREQYF.

The chain uses TRBV18 and TRBJ1-1; D may be TRBD1 (6 bases). This CDR3 contains 14 residues. V gave up 2 bases and J gave up 0 bases, with 7 bases separating them. Germline V CDR1 and CDR2: KGHSH, LQKENI. CDR3 coding DNA: TGTGCCAGCTCACCAGCAGGGGTGAACACTGAAGCTTTCTTT. Its protein product is CASSPAGVNTEAFF.

This chain uses TRBV18 with TRBJ1-1, with a tentative D call TRBD1 (5 bases). Germline loops: CDR1 KGHSH, CDR2 LQKENI. The CDR3 spans 18 residues. V was clipped by 3 bases and J by 2 bases, with 22 bases between them. CDR3 nucleotides: TGTGCCAGCTCACCTATCGACCCGCCGAGACAGACTAACACTGAAGCTTTCTTT. Its protein is CASSPIDPPRQTNTEAFF.

This clone turned up a few times. The genes are TRBV5-1 and TRBJ2-5; D is perhaps TRBD1 (5 bases). Germline V gene data show CDR1 as SGHRS and CDR2 as YFSETQ. V lost 0 bases to trimming and J lost 5 bases, with 11 bases between them. The length of the CDR3 is 14 residues. CDR3 sequence reads: CASSLVWGRETQYF. The CDR3 DNA sequence: TGCGCCAGCAGCTTGGTCTGGGGCAGGGAGACCCAGTACTTC.

V is TRBV4-2 and J is TRBJ1-4; D unclear. Trimming stripped 7 bases from V and 5 bases from J, with 5 bases between. The CDR3 length is 11 residues. Germline CDR1 is LGHNA and CDR2 is YNFKEQ. CDR3 loop: CASTGNEKLFF. CDR3 bases: TGTGCCAGCACCGGGAATGAAAAACTGTTTTTT.

The J gene is TRBJ2-7, the V gene TRBV7-3; tentative D call: TRBD1 (5 bases). Germline V gives CDR1 SGHTA, CDR2 FQGTGA. The CDR3 extends over 13 amino acids. V dropped 4 bases and J dropped 3 bases, with 10 bases sitting between them. The CDR3 DNA reads as TGTGCCAGCAGCTCTCAGGGCGGCTACGAGCAGTACTTC. It is translated as CASSSQGGYEQYF. Filled out from reference TRBV7-3 and TRBJ2-7, the complete variable domain reads GAGVSQTPSNKVTEKGKYVELRCDPISGHTALYWYRQSLGQGPEFLIYFQGTGAADDSGLPNDRFFAVRPEGSVSTLKIQRTERGDSAVYLCASSSQGGYEQYFGPGTRLTVT.

This chain uses TRBV4-1 with TRBJ1-6; D call uncertain. CDR1 MGHRA and CDR2 YSYEKL come from the germline V gene. Trimming stripped 4 bases from V and 8 bases from J, with 9 bases between. CDR3 length: 13 amino acids. CDR3 loop: CASSRTEDSPLHF. In nucleotides, the CDR3 is TGCGCCAGCAGCCGAACCGAGGATTCACCCCTCCACTTT.

The chain employs TRBV5-8 and TRBJ1-1; no definite D call. V was pared by 2 bases and J by 5 bases, with 19 bases between. The CDR3 is 16 residues long. Germline CDR1 reads SGHTS; CDR2 reads YDEGEE. CDR3 sequence: CASSFRNSITGTEAFF. The CDR3 nucleotides are TGTGCCAGCAGCTTTCGAAACTCTATCACGGGGACTGAAGCTTTCTTT.

The chain employs TRBV18 and TRBJ2-5, with 7 bases identical to TRBD2. The CDR3 extends over 15 amino acids. Germline assignment: CDR1 KGHSH and CDR2 LQKENI. V trimming: 6 bases; J trimming: 4 bases; junction bases outside the gene matches: 11. The CDR3 loop is CASSPRGGVTETQYF. As DNA, the CDR3 is TGTGCCAGCTCCCCCCGGGGAGGGGTGACAGAGACCCAGTACTTC.

V gene TRBV4-1 combines with J gene TRBJ2-7; 8 nucleotides line up with TRBD2. The CDR3 runs to 16 residues. The J segment lost 2 bases and the V segment lost 3 bases, leaving 9 bases of the junction unmatched. Germline values: CDR1 MGHRA, CDR2 YSYEKL. The CDR3 DNA reads as TGCGCCAGCAGCCAGGCAAGGACTAGCACCGCCTACGAGCAGTACTTC. This translates into CASSQARTSTAYEQYF.

The V and J genes are TRBV7-9 and TRBJ2-7; a possible D gene is TRBD2 (6 bases). The CDR3 runs 16 residues. Trimming cost V 1 base and J 5 bases, with 18 bases left between them. CDR1 and CDR2 from the germline V gene are SEHNR and FQNEAQ (reference sequence). The CDR3 coding sequence is TGTGCCAGCAGCTTAGGCTCCGCAGGAGGGAATGACGAGCAGTACTTC. Translated, it gives CASSLGSAGGNDEQYF.

The chain uses TRBV7-6 and TRBJ2-3; the D gene is possibly TRBD2 (5 bases). Germline CDR1 reads SGHVS; CDR2 reads FNYEAQ. V was trimmed by 6 bases and J by 3 bases, leaving 10 bases between them. This CDR3 has 13 residues. For the CDR3, the DNA is TGTGCCAGCAGGGGGAGTCTGACAGATACGCAGTATTTT. Protein: CASRGSLTDTQYF. The whole variable domain, remainder taken from reference TRBV7-6 and TRBJ2-3, is GAGVSQSPRYKVTKRGQDVALRCDPISGHVSLYWYRQALGQGPEFLTYFNYEAQQDKSGLPNDRFSAERPEGSISTLTIQRTEQRDSAMYRCASRGSLTDTQYFGPGTRLTVL.

This chain joins TRBV6-2 or TRBV6-3 and TRBJ2-3; TRBD2 matches 7 bases. This CDR3 has 17 amino acids. Trimming cost V 0 bases and J 8 bases; bases outside gene matches: 14. Germline V CDR1 and CDR2: MNHEY, SVGEGT. CDR3 nucleotide sequence: TGTGCCAGCAGTTACTCAGTAGCGGGCAGGGATGGCGGTACGCAGTATTTT. This codes for CASSYSVAGRDGGTQYF.

The chain is built from TRBV3-1 (or the pseudogene TRBV3-2) and TRBJ2-1, with D possibly being TRBD2 (6 bases). Per germline, CDR1 LGHDT and CDR2 YNNKEL (reference sequence). The germline V and J ends were trimmed by 4 bases and 6 bases, with 19 bases remaining between them. The CDR3 runs 16 residues. CDR3 nucleotide sequence: TGTGCCAGCAGCCCGGGACTCCCGAGCCCGTCCAATGAGCAGTTCTTC. Residues: CASSPGLPSPSNEQFF.